This T cell receptor (beta chain) comes out of a study of T cells in localized non-small cell lung cancer. Study-wide results and limits: Appearances in adjacent lung were noted for a median approximately 50 of the top 100 tumor clones. Blood T cell density predicted longer survival; adjacent-lung clonality, shorter. Since sequencing was restricted to only one region of the tumor, intratumor heterogeneity remains a possibility.

Sequenced by immunoSEQ multiplex PCR; TCRdb stores in-frame clones only, minus some. The sample includes about 33,000 clones, about 90% of them seen just once. As to this clone: Its target is unknown.

The starting material was PBMCs, obtained before any cancer treatment. This receptor was identified in a man between 40 and 70 years old with stage II lung adenocarcinoma.

For the CDR3, the DNA is TGTGCCAGCACCCGCCCGGGGGAAGGCTACACCTTC. It translates to CASTRPGEGYTF. V is TRBV25-1 and J is TRBJ1-2, with D perhaps matching TRBD1 (5 bases). Germline-derived CDR1 and CDR2 are MGHDK and SYGVNS. This CDR3 contains 12 residues. Trimming stripped 7 bases from V and 8 bases from J, with 14 bases between.